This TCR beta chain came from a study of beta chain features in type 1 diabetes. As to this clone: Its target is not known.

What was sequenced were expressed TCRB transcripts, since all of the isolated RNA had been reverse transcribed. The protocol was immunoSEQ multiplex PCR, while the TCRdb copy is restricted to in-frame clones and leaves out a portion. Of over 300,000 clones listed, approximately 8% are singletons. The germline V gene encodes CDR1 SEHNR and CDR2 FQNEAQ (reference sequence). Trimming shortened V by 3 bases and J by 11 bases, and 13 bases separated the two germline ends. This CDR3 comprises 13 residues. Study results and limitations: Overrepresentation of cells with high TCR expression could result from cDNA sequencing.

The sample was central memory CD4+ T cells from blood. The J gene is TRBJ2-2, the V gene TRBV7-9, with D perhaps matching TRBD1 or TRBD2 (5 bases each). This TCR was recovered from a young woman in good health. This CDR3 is CASSFYGAAELFF. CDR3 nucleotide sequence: TGTGCCAGCAGCTTCTACGGGGCGGCCGAGCTGTTTTTT.